These 24 T cell receptor beta chains were all obtained from the same sample, sequenced in a study of blood T cell repertoires in COVID-19 (TCRdb year 2020). The library came from the immunoSEQ multiplex PCR assay. This is the immuneACCESS table as TCRdb keeps it, with only in-frame sequences that have V and J called. A part of the clones is gone; compared with another copy, unresolved V genes explain less than half, and the rest is unexplained. This sample has roughly 440,000 clones in its table, and more than 70% of those were observed once. Together, the top ten hold about 12% of the sample. The sample taken for sequencing was peripheral blood. These receptor sequences come from a woman in her forties or fifties with COVID-19, enrolled during active disease.

This chain joins TRBV24-1 and TRBJ1-1, with a tentative D call TRBD1 (6 bases). CDR3 size: 14 residues. From germline, CDR1 is KGHDR and CDR2 SFDVKD. V dropped 0 bases and J dropped 11 bases, with 15 bases sitting between them. The CDR3 loop reads CATSDLRREQGAFF. As DNA, the CDR3 is TGTGCCACCAGTGATTTGCGGCGGGAGCAGGGGGCTTTCTTT.

This chain uses TRBV6-5 with TRBJ1-2, with D maybe TRBD1 (5 bases). Germline CDR1 is MNHEY and CDR2 is SVGAGI. V dropped 10 bases and J dropped 8 bases, with 17 bases sitting between them. The CDR3 runs to 12 residues. Written as DNA, the CDR3 is TGTGCCACCGCGCGGGGGGATCGAGGCTACACCTTC. This translates into CATARGDRGYTF.

This clone was seen more than once but under ten times. This chain links TRBV9 with TRBJ2-1; 7 bases agree with TRBD2. CDR1 is SGDLS, CDR2 YYNGEE, per germline. V gave up 0 bases and J gave up 8 bases; unmatched junction bases: 5. The CDR3 length is 14 residues. The DNA of the CDR3 is TGTGCCAGCAGCGTAGGCGGGGGTAGTTATGAGCAGTTCTTC. This codes for CASSVGGGSYEQFF. Variable domain in full (rest from reference TRBV9 and TRBJ2-1): DSGVTQTPKHLITATGQRVTLRCSPRSGDLSVYWYQQSLDQGLQFLIQYYNGEERAKGNILERFSAQQFPDLHSELNLSSLELGDSALYFCASSVGGGSYEQFFGPGTRLTVL.

This chain links TRBV2 with TRBJ2-7; 7 nucleotides align to TRBD1. In germline, CDR1 is SNHLY, CDR2 FYNNEI. Trimming at V came to 3 bases and at J to 0 bases, leaving 2 bases not matched to a gene. CDR3 length equals 14 residues. CDR3 sequence reads: CASSDRTGSYEQYF. The CDR3 coding sequence is TGTGCCAGCAGTGATCGGACAGGCTCCTACGAGCAGTACTTC.

In this sample, this clone turned up a few times. The chain joins TRBV9 to TRBJ1-4, with 11 bases identical to TRBD1. The length of the CDR3 is 16 residues. Germline V gives CDR1 SGDLS, CDR2 YYNGEE. J lost 8 bases, V lost 4 bases, and 10 bases had no gene match. As DNA, the CDR3 is TGTGCCAGCAGCCCCCTGGGGGGGACAGGGGGAGAAAAACTGTTTTTT. Its translation: CASSPLGGTGGEKLFF.

V usage is TRBV2 and J usage is TRBJ1-5, with TRBD1 as a possible D gene (6 bases). The CDR3 length is 17 residues. The germline V gene has CDR1 SNHLY and CDR2 FYNNEI. Between the trimmed V and J ends, which lost 6 bases and 7 bases, there was a span of 25 bases. The CDR3 loop reads CASRFEGGEGSGQPQHF. In nucleotides, the CDR3 is TGTGCCAGCAGATTCGAAGGGGGGGAGGGGTCTGGACAGCCCCAGCATTTT. Together with reference TRBV2 and TRBJ1-5, the CDR3 gives the full variable domain: EPEVTQTPSHQVTQMGQEVILRCVPISNHLYFYWYRQILGQKVEFLVSFYNNEISEKSEIFDDQFSVERPDGSNFTLKIRSTKLEDSAMYFCASRFEGGEGSGQPQHFGDGTRLSIL.

The CDR3 sequence is CATSVPGTANYGYTF. The CDR3 region has the DNA TGTGCCACCAGTGTCCCCGGGACAGCGAACTATGGCTACACCTTC. This chain links TRBV24-1 with TRBJ1-2; 7 bases are a match to TRBD1. Trimming at V came to 5 bases and at J to 2 bases, leaving 7 bases not matched to a gene. CDR1 is KGHDR, CDR2 SFDVKD, per germline. There are 15 residues in the CDR3.

The J gene is TRBJ2-2, the V gene TRBV24-1, with TRBD2 as a possible D gene (6 bases). Germline-derived CDR1 and CDR2 are KGHDR and SFDVKD. This CDR3 spans 16 amino acids. V dropped 4 bases and J dropped 7 bases, with 18 bases sitting between them. CDR3 coding DNA: TGTGCCACCAGTGAGGCCGGGAGACGTGATGGCGGGGAGCTGTTTTTT. This codes for CATSEAGRRDGGELFF.

The genes are TRBV6-5 and TRBJ1-1; 8 nucleotides match TRBD1. Germline V gene data show CDR1 as MNHEY and CDR2 as SVGAGI. Trimming at V came to 6 bases and at J to 8 bases, leaving 8 bases not matched to a gene. CDR3 length: 13 amino acids. The CDR3 reads CASRDRAGKEAFF. The CDR3 region has the DNA TGTGCCAGCAGGGACAGGGCCGGAAAGGAAGCTTTCTTT.

V gene TRBV6-5 combines with J gene TRBJ1-2; D possibly corresponds to TRBD1 (6 bases). Per the germline V gene, CDR1 is MNHEY and CDR2 is SVGAGI. The V end lost 6 bases, the J end lost 7 bases, and 18 bases lay between the germline ends. The CDR3 loop spans 14 amino acids. CDR3 in amino acids: CASRQGRGLGGYTF. CDR3 coding DNA: TGTGCCAGCAGACAGGGTAGAGGCCTAGGTGGCTACACCTTC.

The chain joins TRBV5-1 to TRBJ1-2; D is undetermined. The CDR3 consists of 13 residues. The germline CDR1 and CDR2 sequences are SGHRS and YFSETQ. V lost 5 bases and J 1 base, leaving 9 bases between the germline ends. The CDR3 region has the DNA TGCGCCAGCAGTCTGGGCAGTAACTATGGCTACACCTTC. Translated, it gives CASSLGSNYGYTF.

The sample holds a few counts of this clone. DNA of the CDR3: TGTGCCAGCAGTTGGGCTCTTGGAAATCAGCCCCAGCATTTT. It yields the protein CASSWALGNQPQHF. The V gene is TRBV27, the J gene TRBJ1-5; D gene uncertain. Trimming pared 4 bases from V and 4 bases from J, leaving 11 bases between. The CDR3 extends over 14 amino acids. The V gene's germline CDR1 is MNHEY and CDR2 SMNVEV (reference sequence).

V gene TRBV9 combines with J gene TRBJ2-1; D ambiguous. The length of the CDR3 is 16 residues. Trimming stripped 2 bases from V and 0 bases from J, with 12 bases between. Germline CDR1 SGDLS, CDR2 YYNGEE. CDR3 nucleotide sequence: TGTGCCAGCAGCGTGTCTGGCAGACACTCCTACAATGAGCAGTTCTTC. This codes for CASSVSGRHSYNEQFF.

This rearrangement joins TRBV11-2 to TRBJ2-5; 11 bases fit TRBD1. Per the germline V gene, CDR1 is SGHAT and CDR2 is FQNNGV. The CDR3 sequence is 17 residues long. With V trimmed by 1 base and J by 5 bases, 9 bases remained unmatched. The CDR3 reads CASSLGGTGGFQETQYF. For the CDR3, the DNA is TGTGCCAGCAGCTTAGGGGGGACAGGGGGGTTTCAGGAGACCCAGTACTTC.

This chain uses TRBV29-1 with TRBJ2-1; 8 positions agree with TRBD2. With V trimmed by 6 bases and J by 7 bases, 17 bases remained unmatched. CDR3 size: 16 residues. Per the germline V gene, CDR1 is SQVTM and CDR2 is ANQGSEA. CDR3 nucleotides: TGCAGCGTCCGAAAGGGTGGTAGCGGGGTTTCGAATGAGCAGTTCTTC. Translating it yields CSVRKGGSGVSNEQFF.

This chain joins TRBV12-3 or TRBV12-4 and TRBJ2-1; maybe TRBD2 (6 bases). This CDR3 has 13 residues. Trimming took off 8 bases at V and 6 bases at J, with 14 bases between the two ends. The CDR3 loop is CASAGTYSNEQFF. The CDR3 bases are TGTGCCAGCGCGGGGACCTACAGCAATGAGCAGTTCTTC.

This chain links TRBV30 with TRBJ1-2; a possible D gene is TRBD1 (6 bases). This CDR3 comprises 14 residues. V gave up 1 base and J gave up 8 bases, with 17 bases separating them. The germline V gene encodes CDR1 GTSNPN and CDR2 SVGIG (reference sequence). The CDR3 loop reads CAWSDRAAGEGYTF. CDR3 nucleotide sequence: TGTGCCTGGAGTGACAGGGCGGCCGGAGAAGGCTACACCTTC.

The chain combines TRBV28 with TRBJ2-7; maybe TRBD2 (7 bases). Per the germline V gene, CDR1 is MDHEN and CDR2 is SYDVKM. This CDR3 is 14 amino acids long. V dropped 6 bases and J dropped 2 bases, with 14 bases sitting between them. CDR3 nucleotide sequence: TGTGCCAGCAGATGGGGGGGGGCGGCCTACGAGCAGTACTTC. The encoded protein is CASRWGGAAYEQYF.

This chain uses TRBV6-6 with TRBJ2-5, with 9 bases fitting TRBD1. The J segment lost 3 bases and the V segment lost 5 bases, leaving 4 bases of the junction unmatched. This CDR3 contains 14 residues. CDR1 and CDR2 from the germline V gene are MNHNY and SVGAGI (reference sequence). CDR3 nucleotides: TGTGCCAGCAGTCCCAGGACAGGGGAAGAGACCCAGTACTTC. It codes for CASSPRTGEETQYF.

The sample holds one count of this clone. This chain links TRBV7-2 with TRBJ1-2; D is perhaps TRBD1 (5 bases). V shed 1 base and J shed 9 bases, with 21 bases lying between them. The CDR3 sequence is 16 residues long. The germline V gene has CDR1 SGHTA and CDR2 FQGNSA. As DNA, the CDR3 is TGTGCCAGCAGCTTAGACTCACGGGGGTCTCTTAGGAGCTACACCTTC. This translates into CASSLDSRGSLRSYTF.

The V call is TRBV5-6, the J call TRBJ1-4, with D tentatively TRBD1 (5 bases). The CDR3 has 16 amino acids. V lost 5 bases, J lost 8 bases, and 22 bases lay in between. Germline values: CDR1 SGHDT, CDR2 YYEEEE. The chain's CDR3 is CASSLTPQGGNEKLFF. The CDR3 DNA reads as TGTGCCAGCAGTCTGACACCCCAGGGAGGAAACGAAAAACTGTTTTTT.

This chain links TRBV29-1 with TRBJ1-2; no firm D call. Germline V gene sequence: CDR1 SQVTM, CDR2 ANQGSEA. This CDR3 has 11 amino acids. The ends were cut back, 7 bases at V and 0 bases at J, with 6 bases in the middle. The chain's CDR3 is CSAVSNYGYTF. CDR3 bases: TGCAGCGCCGTTTCTAACTATGGCTACACCTTC.

The CDR3 DNA is TGCGCCAGCAGCTTGGAAGGACAGGGGGCCTATGGCTACACCTTC. Translated: CASSLEGQGAYGYTF. The rearrangement links TRBV5-1 to TRBJ1-2; 11 positions agree with TRBD1. The CDR3 totals 15 residues. Germline-derived CDR1 and CDR2 are SGHRS and YFSETQ. V trimming: 0 bases; J trimming: 4 bases; junction bases outside the gene matches: 2.

The genes are TRBV5-4 and TRBJ2-1; 10 bases are a match to TRBD2. CDR1 and CDR2 (germline): SGHNT, YYREEE (reference sequence). This CDR3 is built from 15 residues. V shed 4 bases, J shed 3 bases, and the junction held 4 bases outside the gene matches. CDR3 DNA: TGTGCCAGCAGCCCGAGCGGGGGGGACTACAATGAGCAGTTCTTC. Its protein product is CASSPSGGDYNEQFF.